The 16 T cell receptor beta chains given below trace back to one sample, sequenced in a study of blood T cells in healthy people across ages. Sample-barcoded 5' priming and a J-beta primer mix drove a second PCR of about 6 to 11 cycles. TCRdb reanalysed the 5' RACE reads using MiXCR and keeps one entry per CDR3 protein. This repertoire shows hundreds of thousands of distinct CDR3 sequences, around 36% found once; its top ten account for around 13%. Sequencing was carried out using blood. These receptors all stem from a man younger than 35 in good health.

Concerning this clonotype: This sequence may be a read error, since a much larger clone differs from it by one base. The CDR3 bases are TGTGCCAGCAGCGTGACAGAGTTGGAAGAGACCCAGTACTTC. Translated, it gives CASSVTELEETQYF. V and J are TRBV12-3 or TRBV12-4 and TRBJ2-5, with D perhaps TRBD1 (5 bases). This CDR3 has 14 residues. The ends were cut back, 6 bases at V and 3 bases at J, with 14 bases in the middle.

This clonotype was counted only a few times. This chain links TRBV4-3 with TRBJ2-3, with 14 bases lining up with TRBD2. After removal of 1 base from V and 2 bases from J, the junction contained 5 bases not matched to a gene. The germline gives CDR1 LGHNA, CDR2 YSLEER. The CDR3 length is 18 residues. CDR3 nucleotide sequence: TGCGCCAGCAGCCAAGGTTGGACTAGCGGGGGGTACACAGATACGCAGTATTTT. It specifies CASSQGWTSGGYTDTQYF.

The CDR3 here is CASSPPAGEHNEQFF. CDR3 coding DNA: TGTGCCAGCTCACCACCGGCTGGAGAACACAATGAGCAGTTCTTC. V usage is TRBV18 and J usage is TRBJ2-1, with D unclear. Germline-derived CDR1 and CDR2 are KGHSH and LQKENI. This CDR3 comprises 15 residues. Trimming left V 0 bases short and J 5 bases short, with 11 bases between.

This chain uses TRBV6-2 or TRBV6-3 with TRBJ1-2; D is uncertain. The CDR3 has 13 amino acids. The ends were cut back, 5 bases at V and 2 bases at J, with 9 bases in the middle. The germline CDR1 and CDR2 sequences are MNHEY and SVGEGT. The CDR3 loop reads CASSPEQNYGYTF. The CDR3 DNA is TGTGCCAGCAGTCCGGAACAGAACTATGGCTACACCTTC.

This chain links TRBV7-9 with TRBJ2-1; perhaps TRBD1 as D (5 bases). Matching the DNA end better, TRBJ2-7 makes the J call doubtful. Germline V CDR1 and CDR2: SEHNR, FQNEAQ (reference sequence). This CDR3 is 16 amino acids long. The DNA of the CDR3 is TGTGCCAGCAGCTCCAAGACAGAAACCTCCTACAATGAGCAGTACTTC. It is translated as CASSSKTETSYNEQYF.

The chain recombines TRBV27 with TRBJ2-6; 15 nucleotides line up with TRBD2. There are 19 residues in the CDR3. Per germline, CDR1 MNHEY and CDR2 SMNVEV (reference sequence). V was clipped by 3 bases and J by 4 bases; unmatched bases: 7. CDR3: CASSFVGLAGGSGANVLTF. Here the CDR3 DNA reads TGTGCCAGCAGTTTTGTGGGACTAGCGGGAGGTTCCGGGGCCAACGTCCTGACTTTC.

The rearrangement joins TRBV30 to TRBJ2-7, with TRBD2 as a possible D gene (6 bases). The CDR3 runs 16 residues. Germline-derived CDR1 and CDR2 are GTSNPN and SVGIG (reference sequence). Trimming stripped 0 bases from V and 0 bases from J, with 15 bases between. DNA for the CDR3: TGTGCCTGGAGTGTAGTTAGCGGCCGGAGCTCCTACGAGCAGTACTTC. This gives the protein CAWSVVSGRSSYEQYF.

The chain links TRBV7-3 to TRBJ2-7; maybe TRBD2 (5 bases). This CDR3 region has 15 residues. With 5 bases removed from V and 7 bases from J, the gap between germline ends came to 21 bases. Germline assignment: CDR1 SGHTA and CDR2 FQGTGA. CDR3 sequence (DNA): TGTGCCAGCAGCGCCCATCCGAGGGCAGACAATGAGCAGTACTTC. Residues: CASSAHPRADNEQYF. Full variable domain (rest looked up from reference TRBV7-3 and TRBJ2-7): GAGVSQTPSNKVTEKGKYVELRCDPISGHTALYWYRQSLGQGPEFLIYFQGTGAADDSGLPNDRFFAVRPEGSVSTLKIQRTERGDSAVYLCASSAHPRADNEQYFGPGTRLTVT.

This rearrangement joins TRBV5-1 to TRBJ2-7; TRBD2 matches 10 bases. The CDR3 is 20 amino acids. Germline loops: CDR1 SGHRS, CDR2 YFSETQ. J lost 0 bases, V lost 1 base, and 16 bases had no gene match. The CDR3 region is CASSLFDGGQASGSSYEQYF. CDR3 DNA sequence: TGCGCCAGCAGCTTGTTTGACGGGGGACAGGCTAGCGGGAGCTCCTACGAGCAGTACTTC.

A few counts support this clonotype. V gene TRBV2 combines with J gene TRBJ2-2; D is ambiguous. Germline CDR1 reads SNHLY; CDR2 reads FYNNEI. V was pared by 6 bases and J by 4 bases, with 15 bases between. This CDR3 region has 15 residues. The CDR3 DNA sequence: TGTGCCAGCAGCGCAAAACACCCTCTCACCGGGGAGCTGTTTTTT. Its translation: CASSAKHPLTGELFF.

This clonotype has only a few counts. V and J are TRBV2 and TRBJ2-7; D ambiguous. The length of the CDR3 is 15 residues. Germline CDR1 SNHLY, CDR2 FYNNEI. The V end lost 2 bases, the J end lost 0 bases, and 11 bases lay between the germline ends. This chain's CDR3 is CASSELAPSSYEQYF. DNA for the CDR3: TGTGCCAGCAGTGAATTGGCACCCAGCTCCTACGAGCAGTACTTC. Using reference TRBV2 and TRBJ2-7 for the parts outside the CDR3, the full variable domain is EPEVTQTPSHQVTQMGQEVILRCVPISNHLYFYWYRQILGQKVEFLVSFYNNEISEKSEIFDDQFSVERPDGSNFTLKIRSTKLEDSAMYFCASSELAPSSYEQYFGPGTRLTVT.

This clonotype was counted at least ten times. The chain uses TRBV12-3 or TRBV12-4 and TRBJ2-5, with 10 bases lining up with TRBD2. There are 15 residues in the CDR3. V lost 2 bases and J lost 4; bases outside the gene matches: 4. CDR3 loop: CASSLSSGGAETQYF. The CDR3 nucleotides are TGTGCCAGCAGTTTATCTAGCGGGGGAGCAGAGACCCAGTACTTC.

At least ten counts were recorded for this clonotype. The chain links TRBV6-2 or TRBV6-3 to TRBJ2-7, with D maybe TRBD2 (5 bases). This CDR3 region has 14 residues. The V gene lost 2 bases and the J gene lost 2 bases, with 10 bases spanning the gap. The germline CDR1 and CDR2 sequences are MNHEY and SVGEGT. CDR3 nucleotides: TGTGCCAGCAGTTACAGAGGGATTGCCTACGAGCAGTACTTC. As protein: CASSYRGIAYEQYF.

The rearrangement uses TRBV20-1 and TRBJ2-3, with 7 bases identical to TRBD2. With V trimmed by 5 bases and J by 1 base, 9 bases remained unmatched. The CDR3 loop spans 15 amino acids. Per the germline V gene, CDR1 is DFQATT and CDR2 is SNEGSKA (reference sequence). CDR3 DNA: TGCAGTGCTCCGGCCGGGAGCGGGGGCACAGATACGCAGTATTTT. Amino acid sequence: CSAPAGSGGTDTQYF.

V and J are TRBV5-6 and TRBJ2-7; no definite D call. In germline, CDR1 is SGHDT, CDR2 YYEEEE. V shed 4 bases and J shed 3 bases, with 8 bases lying between them. The length of the CDR3 is 12 residues. The DNA of the CDR3 is TGTGCCAGCAGCCGAAGGGACTACGAGCAGTACTTC. As protein: CASSRRDYEQYF.

This chain's CDR3 is CASSSSRGGLYNEQYF. CDR3 nucleotide sequence: TGTGCCAGCAGCTCGTCACGGGGGGGCCTTTACAATGAGCAGTACTTC. This rearrangement joins TRBV7-8 to TRBJ2-5; 8 positions agree with TRBD2. V shed 4 bases, J shed 11 bases, and the junction held 18 bases outside the gene matches. Germline loops: CDR1 SGHVS, CDR2 FQNEAQ. This CDR3 has 16 residues.